The next 10 T cell receptor beta chains were all read from a single sample in a study of T-cell reconstitution after alpha-beta-depleted transplantation in children. Preparation of the TCRbeta library involved a method that used unique molecular identifiers. TCRdb recomputed calls from the PCR reads with MiXCR, one row per CDR3 protein. The sample lists some 250,000 distinct CDR3 sequences, around 11% seen once, with roughly 2.6% in the top ten. This material consisted of PBMCs from the stem cell graft donor, taken from the stem cell graft. The source is a human donor who donated a stem cell graft to a child with acute lymphoblastic leukemia.

The J gene is TRBJ2-7, the V gene TRBV15; the D is unclear. Germline lookup yields CDR1 LNHNV and CDR2 YYDKDF (reference sequence). The CDR3 consists of 13 residues. V dropped 4 bases and J dropped 0 bases, with 7 bases sitting between them. The CDR3 reads CATSKSSSYEQYF. As DNA, the CDR3 is TGTGCCACCAGCAAAAGCAGCTCCTACGAGCAGTACTTC. The entire variable domain, with the rest obtained from reference TRBV15 and TRBJ2-7, is as follows: DAMVIQNPRYQVTQFGKPVTLSCSQTLNHNVMYWYQQKSSQAPKLLFHYYDKDFNNEADTPDNFQSRRPNTSFCFLDIRSPGLGDTAMYLCATSKSSSYEQYFGPGTRLTVT.

This clonotype was recorded at least ten times. This chain joins TRBV6-5 and TRBJ1-2; a weak D match, TRBD1 (6 bases). The CDR3 has 14 amino acids. V shed 10 bases and J shed 4 bases, with 19 bases lying between them. CDR1 is MNHEY and CDR2 is SVGAGI in the germline V gene. The CDR3 spells CATNSRDISYGYTF. Here the CDR3 DNA reads TGTGCCACCAATTCCCGGGACATCTCCTATGGCTACACCTTC.

This clonotype was counted only a few times. The genes are TRBV28 and TRBJ2-5; D remains ambiguous. CDR1 and CDR2 from the germline V gene are MDHEN and SYDVKM. V was clipped by 5 bases and J by 1 base, with 11 bases between them. This CDR3 contains 14 residues. The CDR3 bases are TGTGCCAGCAGTCCCCTACAGATCCAAGAGACCCAGTACTTC. Protein: CASSPLQIQETQYF.

This clonotype was seen at least ten times. The V and J genes are TRBV5-6 and TRBJ1-4, with unresolved D. This CDR3 is 12 amino acids long. Trimming left V 4 bases short and J 4 bases short, with 5 bases between. CDR1 and CDR2 from the germline V gene are SGHDT and YYEEEE. The CDR3 sequence: CASSLFNEKLFF. CDR3 bases: TGTGCCAGCAGCCTCTTTAATGAAAAACTGTTTTTT.

This clonotype was observed many times. The rearrangement links TRBV6-2 or TRBV6-3 to TRBJ2-7; maybe TRBD1 (7 bases). Trimming removed 7 bases from V and 7 bases from J, with 23 bases in between. CDR3 length: 15 residues. Germline loops: CDR1 MNHEY, CDR2 SVGEGT. CDR3 residues: CASKSVGQAAGEQYF. The CDR3 DNA is TGTGCCAGCAAAAGCGTAGGACAGGCGGCGGGGGAGCAGTACTTC.

The rearrangement uses TRBV7-9 and TRBJ2-5; D assignment may be TRBD1 or TRBD2 (5 bases each). Looked up from germline, CDR1 is SEHNR and CDR2 is FQNEAQ (reference sequence). The CDR3 runs 15 residues. With 5 bases removed from V and 1 base from J, the gap between germline ends came to 14 bases. The CDR3 DNA sequence: TGTGCCAGCAGCAGATCTATCGGGACCCAAGAGACCCAGTACTTC. It codes for CASSRSIGTQETQYF. Looking up the rest from reference TRBV7-9 and TRBJ2-5 gives the full variable domain: DTGVSQNPRHKITKRGQNVTFRCDPISEHNRLYWYRQTLGQGPEFLTYFQNEAQLEKSRLLSDRFSAERPKGSFSTLEIQRTEQGDSAMYLCASSRSIGTQETQYFGPGTRLLVL.

This clonotype was detected ten times or more. The chain carries TRBV5-1 and TRBJ2-7, with 8 nucleotides matching TRBD1. This CDR3 spans 16 amino acids. V shed 2 bases, J shed 6 bases, and the junction held 13 bases outside the gene matches. CDR1 SGHRS and CDR2 YFSETQ come from the germline V gene. The CDR3 protein is CASSFLGQGGLVEQYF. The CDR3 coding sequence is TGCGCCAGCAGCTTCCTCGGACAGGGCGGTTTGGTCGAGCAGTACTTC.

The rearrangement joins TRBV19 to TRBJ2-7, with D perhaps TRBD1 (6 bases). In germline, CDR1 is LNHDA, CDR2 SQIVND (reference sequence). This CDR3 is 15 amino acids long. Between the trimmed V and J ends, which lost 6 bases and 0 bases, there was a span of 15 bases. The CDR3, as DNA: TGTGCCAGTAGGGGCTTCAGGGGCAGCTCCTACGAGCAGTACTTC. It specifies CASRGFRGSSYEQYF.

The table lists this clonotype with many counts. V usage is TRBV6-1 and J usage is TRBJ2-3; D gene ambiguous. Looked up from germline, CDR1 is MNHNS and CDR2 is SASEGT. The V and J ends lost 7 bases and 4 bases respectively, with 18 bases between them. This CDR3 has 15 residues. Here the CDR3 DNA reads TGTGCCAGCACCCCTATCGCTACACATTCAGATACGCAGTATTTT. Encoded protein: CASTPIATHSDTQYF.

In nucleotides, the CDR3 is TGCGCCAGCAGCCAAGAAGTCGACACCGGGGAGCTGTTTTTT. Translated: CASSQEVDTGELFF. The J gene is TRBJ2-2, the V gene TRBV4-3; the D is unclear. Germline V gene lookup returns CDR1 LGHNA and CDR2 YSLEER. The CDR3 is 14 amino acids. The V end lost 0 bases, the J end lost 3 bases, and 5 bases lay between the germline ends.